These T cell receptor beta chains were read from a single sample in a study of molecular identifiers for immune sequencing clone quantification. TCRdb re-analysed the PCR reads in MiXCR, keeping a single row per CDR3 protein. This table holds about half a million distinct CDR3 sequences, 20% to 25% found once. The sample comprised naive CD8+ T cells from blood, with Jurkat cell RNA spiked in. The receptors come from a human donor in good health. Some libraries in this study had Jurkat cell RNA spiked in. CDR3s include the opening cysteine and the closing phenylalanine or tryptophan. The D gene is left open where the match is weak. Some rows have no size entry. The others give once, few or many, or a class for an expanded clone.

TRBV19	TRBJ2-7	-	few	TGTGCCAGTAGTATGGGGCAGCCCTACGAGCAGTACTTC	CASSMGQPYEQYF
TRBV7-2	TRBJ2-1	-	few	TGTGCCAGCAGCTTATTGCCGGGTCGTGAGCAGTTCTTC	CASSLLPGREQFF
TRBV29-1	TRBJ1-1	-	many	TGCAGCGTCCCCGACAGAGACGAAGCTTTCTTT	CSVPDRDEAFF
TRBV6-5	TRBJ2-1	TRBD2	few	TGTGCCAGCAGTTATAGAGCGGGAGGGCCCCACAATGAGCAGTTCTTC	CASSYRAGGPHNEQFF
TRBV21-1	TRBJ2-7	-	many	TGTGCCAGCTTTGGGACCGCTAGCGGAGGGTACGAGCAGTACTTC	CASFGTASGGYEQYF
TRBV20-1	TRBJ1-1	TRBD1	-	TGCAGTGCTAGGGACCGGGACAGGGTGTTTGAAGCTTTCTTT	CSARDRDRVFEAFF
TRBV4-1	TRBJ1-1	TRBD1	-	TGCGCCAGCAGCCTGGGACAGCTGGACACTGAAGCTTTCTTT	CASSLGQLDTEAFF
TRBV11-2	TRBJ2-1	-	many	TGTGCCAGCAGCCGTACGAGCTCCTACAATGAGCAGTTCTTC	CASSRTSSYNEQFF
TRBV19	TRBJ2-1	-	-	TGTGCCAGTAGTATTTTCGACAGCTCCTACAATGAGCAGTTCTTC	CASSIFDSSYNEQFF
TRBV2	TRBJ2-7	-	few	TGTGCCAGCAGTGTCGCGGTCCCCTACGAGCAGTACTTC	CASSVAVPYEQYF
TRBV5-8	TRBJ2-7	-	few	TGTGCCAGCAGCTTGGTCACTACCTACGAGCAGTACTTC	CASSLVTTYEQYF
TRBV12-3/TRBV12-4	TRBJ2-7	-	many	TGTGCCAGCAGTCAGAGTGCCTCCTACGAGCAGTACTTC	CASSQSASYEQYF
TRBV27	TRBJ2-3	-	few	TGTGCCAGCAGTTGGGCAGCTAGCACAGATACGCAGTATTTT	CASSWAASTDTQYF
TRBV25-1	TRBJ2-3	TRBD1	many	TGTGCCAGCAGTGAGGACAGGGCTCTGGGTGCGCAGTATTTT	CASSEDRALGAQYF
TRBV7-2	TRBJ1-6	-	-	TGTGCCAGCAGCTTAGAGCGGACTTCTTACAATTCACCCCTCCACTTT	CASSLERTSYNSPLHF
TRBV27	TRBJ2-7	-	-	TGTGCCAGCAGTGGACGGGACATTTTCCTGAGCTCCTACGAGCAGTACTTC	CASSGRDIFLSSYEQYF
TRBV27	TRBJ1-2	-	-	TGTGCCAGCAGTTTATCCCCTGGCTGGGGCTACACCTTC	CASSLSPGWGYTF
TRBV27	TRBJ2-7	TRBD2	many	TGTGCCAGCAGTTCGGACGGACTAGCGGCTATGTTC	CASSSDGLAAMF
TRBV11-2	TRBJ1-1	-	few	TGTGCCAGCATCCAGACAGAAAAAAACACTGAAGCTTTCTTT	CASIQTEKNTEAFF
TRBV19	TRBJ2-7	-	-	TGTGCCAGTAGACCGCACCTGGGCTACGAGCAGTACTTC	CASRPHLGYEQYF
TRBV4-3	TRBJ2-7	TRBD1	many	TGCGCCAGCAGCCAAGACCATGAAGGACAGGGGGGGTCCTACGAGCAGTACTTC	CASSQDHEGQGGSYEQYF
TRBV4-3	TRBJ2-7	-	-	TGCGCCAGCAGCCAAGGCCGCTCGGGCAGATTCTACGAGCAGTACTTC	CASSQGRSGRFYEQYF
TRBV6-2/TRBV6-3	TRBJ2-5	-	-	TGTGCCAGCAGTTACGACACAGTTAACCGTGAGACCCAGTACTTC	CASSYDTVNRETQYF
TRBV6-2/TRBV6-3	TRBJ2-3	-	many	TGTGCCAGCAGTTACTCGATTGCCGATACGCAGTATTTT	CASSYSIADTQYF
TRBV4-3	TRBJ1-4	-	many	TGCGCCAGCAGCCAAGATCGGAGAGGGCATCGGGAAAAACTGTTTTTT	CASSQDRRGHREKLFF
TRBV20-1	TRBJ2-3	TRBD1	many	TGCAGTGCTAGAGAGGCGTACCGGGACAGGGTCACAGATACGCAGTATTTT	CSAREAYRDRVTDTQYF
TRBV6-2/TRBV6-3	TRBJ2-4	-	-	TGTGCCAGCAGTTACTCGACAGGGGAGGGCAAAAACATTCAGTACTTC	CASSYSTGEGKNIQYF
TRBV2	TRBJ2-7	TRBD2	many	TGTGCCAGCAGGCCGGGACTAGTCCTCTACGAGCAGTACTTC	CASRPGLVLYEQYF
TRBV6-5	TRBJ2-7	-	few	TGTGCCAGCAGCCCCTTTTTGGGAATGAGGTCCTACGAGCAGTACTTC	CASSPFLGMRSYEQYF
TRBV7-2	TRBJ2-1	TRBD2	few	TGTGCCAGCAGCCCCAAGGACCGACTAGCGGGAGCTTACAATGAGCAGTTCTTC	CASSPKDRLAGAYNEQFF
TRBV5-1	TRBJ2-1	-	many	TGTGCCAGCAGCTTAGGCAACAATGAGCAGTTCTTC	CASSLGNNEQFF
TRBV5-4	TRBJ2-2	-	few	TGTGCCAGCAGCGACTCCTACACCGGCTCGGAGCTGTTTTTT	CASSDSYTGSELFF
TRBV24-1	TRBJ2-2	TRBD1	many	TGTGCCACCAGTGATTTGCAAGTACGGACAGGGTCAACCGGGGAGCTGTTTTTT	CATSDLQVRTGSTGELFF
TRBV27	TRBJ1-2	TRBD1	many	TGTGCCAGCAGGACCTTTATAGGGCAGGGGGCTTGGGTCTATGGCTACACCTTC	CASRTFIGQGAWVYGYTF
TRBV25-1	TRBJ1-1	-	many	TGTGCCAGCACCGGGCTATTGAACACTGAAGCTTTCTTT	CASTGLLNTEAFF
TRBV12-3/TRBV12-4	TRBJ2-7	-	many	TGTGCCAGCAGTGCCCGGGTTCGGTACGAGCAGTACTTC	CASSARVRYEQYF
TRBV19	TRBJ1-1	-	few	TGTGCCAGTACAGGGTTGGGGAACACTGAAGCTTTCTTT	CASTGLGNTEAFF
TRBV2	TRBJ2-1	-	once	TGTGCCAGCAGTGTCTTCCGGGACTCCACCTACAATGAGCAGTTCTTC	CASSVFRDSTYNEQFF
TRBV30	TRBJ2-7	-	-	TGTGCCTGGAGTCAGGGCACCTACGAGCAGTACTTC	CAWSQGTYEQYF
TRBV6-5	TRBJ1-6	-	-	TGTGCCAGCAGTTACTCTCAGGATTCACCCCTCCACTTT	CASSYSQDSPLHF
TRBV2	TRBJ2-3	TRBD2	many	TGTGCCAGCAGTGACCCTAGCGGGGGGGCTGGGTCAGATACGCAGTATTTT	CASSDPSGGAGSDTQYF
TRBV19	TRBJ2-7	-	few	TGTGCCAGTAGTATCTCCCACTCCTACGAGCAGTACTTC	CASSISHSYEQYF
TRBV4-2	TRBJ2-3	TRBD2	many	TGTGCCAGCAGCCAAGAGATAGCGGGAGTGGCAGATACGCAGTATTTT	CASSQEIAGVADTQYF
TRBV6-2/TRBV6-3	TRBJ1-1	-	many	TGTGCCAGCAGTCCCCTCCTGGCCCTCATGAACACTGAAGCTTTCTTT	CASSPLLALMNTEAFF
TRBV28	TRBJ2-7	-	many	TGTGCCAGCAGTTTTGGATCGCGGGGGCCCTACGAGCAGTACTTC	CASSFGSRGPYEQYF
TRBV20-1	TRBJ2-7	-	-	TGCAGTGCTGGAAACGGGACGTTCTCCTACGAGCAGTACTTC	CSAGNGTFSYEQYF
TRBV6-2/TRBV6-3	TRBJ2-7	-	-	TGTGCCAGCAGTTGGCAGGGAGGCAAGCAGTACTTC	CASSWQGGKQYF
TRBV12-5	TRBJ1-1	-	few	TGTGCTAGTGGTTTGGAACAGGGAGGCAACACTGAAGCTTTCTTT	CASGLEQGGNTEAFF
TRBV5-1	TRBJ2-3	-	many	TGCGCCAGCAGCTTGGGTATAGATAGCACAGATACGCAGTATTTT	CASSLGIDSTDTQYF
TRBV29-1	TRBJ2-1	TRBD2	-	TGCAGCGTTGAATTGCTAGCGGGCCCGCTCCCCAATGAGCAGTTCTTC	CSVELLAGPLPNEQFF
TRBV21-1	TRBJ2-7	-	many	TGTGCCAGCAAATTACGGTGGGAGTACTTC	CASKLRWEYF
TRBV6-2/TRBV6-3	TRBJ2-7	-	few	TGTGCCAGCAGTTACTCGATTGAGCAGTACTTC	CASSYSIEQYF
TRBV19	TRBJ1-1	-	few	TGTGCCAGCACCACCGGACTCTGGGAAGCTTTCTTT	CASTTGLWEAFF
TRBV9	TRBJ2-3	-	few	TGTGCCAGCAGCTCAGACGGGGACACCATCACAGATACGCAGTATTTT	CASSSDGDTITDTQYF
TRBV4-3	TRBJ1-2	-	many	TGCGCCAGCAGCCAAGATTTAGGCGGCCCTCTTTATGGCTACACCTTC	CASSQDLGGPLYGYTF
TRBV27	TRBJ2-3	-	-	TGTGCCAGCAGTTTATACGGGGCCAGAGCCACAGGTACGCAGTATTTT	CASSLYGARATGTQYF
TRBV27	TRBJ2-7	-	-	TGTGCCAGCAGTTTCGACGGATTGGGGTCCTACGAGCAGTACTTC	CASSFDGLGSYEQYF
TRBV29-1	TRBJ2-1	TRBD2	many	TGCAGCGTTGACGATAGCGGGAGTTATGAGCAGTTCTTC	CSVDDSGSYEQFF
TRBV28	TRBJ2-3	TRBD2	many	TGTGCCAGCAGTTTGGTTGCGGCCCTAGCGGCTAGCGGGAGAGTGGCCACTAGCACAGATACGCAGTATTTT	CASSLVAALAASGRVATSTDTQYF
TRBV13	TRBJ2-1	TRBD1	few	TGTGCCAGCAGCCCCTCTCCGGGACAGGGTTACAATGAGCAGTTCTTC	CASSPSPGQGYNEQFF